A selection of T cell receptor beta chains follows, all from one sample in a study of cytomegalovirus exposure and HLA in healthy donors. The repertoire was sequenced with immunoSEQ multiplex PCR; TCRdb's copy has only in-frame clones and lacks some. The sample carries almost 200,000 clones, approximately 79% recorded once. Sequenced material: PBMCs. The receptor set was obtained from a woman in her 30s in good health and CMV-seropositive. Both conserved end residues are part of each CDR3. Fields, in order: J gene, V gene, D gene, clone size, CDR3 protein, CDR3 DNA. A D gene is named only where the DNA matches it firmly. Clone size, where shown, is once, few, many, or a class for clones that have expanded.

>TRBJ2-7|TRBV6-6|.|.
CASLPAQTVNEQYF
TGTGCCAGCCTCCCGGCACAGACAGTAAACGAGCAGTACTTC
>TRBJ1-6|TRBV7-9|TRBD1|.
CASSIGQGGSPLHF
TGTGCCAGCAGCATCGGACAGGGGGGTTCACCCCTCCACTTT
>TRBJ1-5|TRBV10-2|TRBD1|.
CASSDLTGEYQPQHF
TGCGCCAGCAGTGATTTGACAGGGGAATATCAGCCCCAGCATTTT
>TRBJ1-3|TRBV11-3|.|.
CASSSGAGNTIYF
TGTGCCAGCAGCTCCGGTGCTGGAAACACCATATATTTT
>TRBJ2-5|TRBV19|.|.
CASSIGGETQYF
TGTGCCAGTAGTATCGGCGGAGAGACCCAGTACTTC
>TRBJ2-7|TRBV5-4|.|.
CASSFSANSYEQYF
TGTGCCAGCAGCTTCTCTGCGAACTCCTACGAGCAGTACTTC
>TRBJ1-2|TRBV11-3|TRBD1|.
CASTSAGTGSYGYTF
TGTGCCAGCACCTCGGCCGGGACAGGCTCCTATGGCTACACCTTC
>TRBJ1-4|TRBV5-4|.|.
CASSHPRTGNEKLFF
TGTGCCAGCAGCCACCCAAGGACGGGGAATGAAAAACTGTTTTTT
>TRBJ2-5|TRBV7-6|.|.
CASSLFLVQETQYF
TGTGCCAGCAGCCTTTTTTTAGTTCAAGAGACCCAGTACTTC
>TRBJ2-3|TRBV9|.|.
CASSVDRGDTQYF
TGTGCCAGCAGCGTAGATCGGGGAGATACGCAGTATTTT
>TRBJ2-7|TRBV7-2|TRBD2|.
CASSLDQRGGTSGYEQYF
TGTGCCAGCAGCTTAGATCAGCGTGGCGGGACTAGCGGCTACGAGCAGTACTTC
>TRBJ2-7|TRBV11-2|TRBD2|few
CASSLDRSSGTGAYEQYF
TGTGCCAGCAGCTTAGATAGATCTAGCGGGACTGGGGCCTACGAGCAGTACTTC
>TRBJ1-5|TRBV5-4|TRBD1|.
CASSLEGAQPQHF
TGTGCCAGCAGCTTGGAGGGGGCTCAGCCCCAGCATTTT
>TRBJ1-1|TRBV10-3|TRBD1|.
CAISDQGQTEAFF
TGTGCCATCAGTGACCAGGGACAGACCGAAGCTTTCTTT
>TRBJ2-7|TRBV6-6|TRBD2|.
CASRREEAANYEQYF
TGTGCCAGCAGGCGGGAGGAGGCGGCTAACTACGAGCAGTACTTC
>TRBJ1-2|TRBV7-2|TRBD1|.
CASSVRDRDYGYTF
TGTGCCAGCAGCGTCCGGGACAGGGACTATGGCTACACCTTC
>TRBJ1-1|TRBV7-9|TRBD1|.
CASSPLQGVVTEAFF
TGTGCCAGCAGCCCACTACAGGGGGTTGTCACTGAAGCTTTCTTT
>TRBJ2-3|TRBV7-2|TRBD2|few
CASSLRAGTSTDTQYF
TGTGCCAGCAGCTTGAGAGCGGGGACTAGCACAGATACGCAGTATTTT
>TRBJ1-1|TRBV5-6|.|once
CASRPGQEDPLNTEAFF
TGTGCCAGCAGACCGGGCCAGGAGGACCCCCTGAACACTGAAGCTTTCTTT
>TRBJ2-4|TRBV5-1|TRBD2|.
CASSSRLAGGSKNIQYF
TGCGCCAGCAGCTCGAGACTAGCGGGGGGGTCGAAAAACATTCAGTACTTC
>TRBJ1-1|TRBV5-4|TRBD1|.
CASSPRDREGTEAFF
TGTGCCAGCAGCCCGCGGGACAGGGAGGGAACTGAAGCTTTCTTT
>TRBJ1-2|TRBV30|TRBD1|.
CAWSVGTAVYGYTF
TGTGCCTGGAGTGTAGGGACAGCGGTCTATGGCTACACCTTC
>TRBJ2-3|TRBV11-3|TRBD2|once
CASSPTSGRGRNTQYF
TGTGCCAGCAGCCCAACTAGCGGGAGGGGTAGGAATACGCAGTATTTT
>TRBJ2-7|TRBV29-1|.|.
CSVRGGTYEQYF
TGCAGCGTCCGAGGGGGAACCTACGAGCAGTACTTC
>TRBJ1-1|TRBV19|TRBD1|.
CASRRDSPRGTEAFF
TGTGCCAGTAGGCGGGACAGCCCCCGGGGCACTGAAGCTTTCTTT
>TRBJ1-1|TRBV6-5|.|.
CASSYTSNLNTEAFF
TGTGCCAGCAGTTACACCTCTAATTTGAACACTGAAGCTTTCTTT
>TRBJ2-1|TRBV7-9|TRBD2|.
CASSISGGSYNEQFF
TGTGCCAGCAGCATTAGCGGGGGAAGCTACAATGAGCAGTTCTTC
>TRBJ1-1|TRBV5-4|.|.
CASGKPRVNTEAFF
TGTGCCAGCGGAAAACCCCGGGTGAACACTGAAGCTTTCTTT
>TRBJ2-3|TRBV25-1|.|.
CASSEGLHDTQYF
TGTGCCAGCAGTGAAGGCTTACACGATACGCAGTATTTT
>TRBJ1-2|TRBV19|.|.
CASSMQGRDGYTF
TGTGCCAGTAGTATGCAGGGGCGGGATGGCTACACCTTC
>TRBJ2-1|TRBV6-5|.|few
CASSYSTSYNEQFF
TGTGCCAGCAGTTACTCGACTAGCTACAATGAGCAGTTCTTC
>TRBJ2-5|TRBV5-1|TRBD2|few
CASSLVLAGGPGETQYF
TGCGCCAGCAGCTTGGTTCTAGCGGGAGGGCCGGGGGAGACCCAGTACTTC
>TRBJ2-7|TRBV5-8|TRBD1|.
CASSLQGAVSYEQYF
TGTGCCAGCAGCTTGCAGGGGGCGGTTTCCTACGAGCAGTACTTC
>TRBJ2-7|TRBV11-2|.|.
CATEAGQGASEQYF
TGTGCCACGGAAGCGGGGCAGGGGGCCAGCGAGCAGTACTTC
>TRBJ2-3|TRBV6-1|.|.
CASSSGVGADTQYF
TGTGCCAGCAGTTCGGGTGTCGGGGCAGATACGCAGTATTTT
>TRBJ1-2|TRBV7-9|.|.
CASSFLPDNYGYTF
TGTGCCAGCAGCTTCCTTCCAGATAACTATGGCTACACCTTC
>TRBJ1-2|TRBV7-6|.|.
CASSLPTGGYTF
TGTGCCAGCAGCTTACCAACAGGTGGCTACACCTTC
>TRBJ1-2|TRBV7-9|.|.
CASSLIGGDGYTF
TGTGCCAGCAGCTTAATAGGAGGGGATGGCTACACCTTC
>TRBJ1-4|TRBV5-1|.|few
CASSPDRSQNEKLFF
TGCGCCAGCAGCCCCGACAGGAGCCAGAATGAAAAACTGTTTTTT
>TRBJ2-7|TRBV6-5|.|.
CASSYTPSGDRYEQYF
TGTGCCAGCAGTTACACCCCCTCGGGGGATCGCTACGAGCAGTACTTC
>TRBJ2-7|TRBV4-2|TRBD1|.
CASSQDPSLLTTGFLGEQYF
TGTGCCAGCAGCCAAGATCCAAGCCTTTTGACGACAGGGTTCCTTGGCGAGCAGTACTTC
>TRBJ2-1|TRBV18|TRBD2|.
CASSLGLAGANEQFF
TGTGCCAGCTCACTGGGACTAGCGGGGGCCAATGAGCAGTTCTTC
>TRBJ1-2|TRBV4-3|.|.
CASSQVRQGINYGYTF
TGCGCCAGCAGCCAAGTTCGCCAGGGCATTAACTATGGCTACACCTTC
>TRBJ2-3|TRBV4-3|.|.
CASSHFSTDTQYF
TGCGCCAGCAGCCACTTTAGCACAGATACGCAGTATTTT
>TRBJ2-3|TRBV6-5|TRBD2|.
CASSRLRGGGGLYF
TGTGCCAGCAGCCGCCTTAGAGGCGGGGGGGGACTGTATTTT
>TRBJ1-5|TRBV27|.|few
CASSHRIGNQPQHF
TGTGCCAGTTCTCACAGGATAGGGAATCAGCCCCAGCATTTT
>TRBJ1-1|TRBV10-3|.|few
CAIKGQENTEAFF
TGTGCCATCAAGGGACAAGAGAACACTGAAGCTTTCTTT
>TRBJ2-2|TRBV2|TRBD2|.
CASKRLADTGELFF
TGTGCCAGCAAGAGACTAGCGGACACCGGGGAGCTGTTTTTT
>TRBJ2-1|TRBV7-9|.|.
CASSLGSNEQFF
TGTGCCAGCAGCTTAGGTTCGAATGAGCAGTTCTTC
>TRBJ2-4|TRBV5-6|.|.
CASSFSGAKNIQYF
TGTGCCAGCAGCTTTTCAGGGGCCAAAAACATTCAGTACTTC
>TRBJ1-2|TRBV5-4|.|few
CASSLEAGKGGYTF
TGTGCCAGCAGCTTGGAGGCGGGCAAGGGAGGCTACACCTTC
>TRBJ2-5|TRBV2|.|once
CASSESRKTQYF
TGTGCCAGCAGTGAATCGAGGAAGACCCAGTACTTC
>TRBJ1-4|TRBV27|.|.
CASSSRAAGKLFF
TGTGCCAGCAGTTCTCGGGCCGCGGGAAAACTGTTTTTT
>TRBJ1-2|TRBV7-9|TRBD1|.
CASSSGQGEFNGYTF
TGTGCCAGCAGCTCGGGACAGGGGGAGTTTAATGGCTACACCTTC